This T cell receptor (beta chain) is from a study of T cells in Graves' hyperthyroidism and ophthalmopathy. This clonotype was seen repeatedly, ten times or more. From RNA transcripts, TCR beta CDR3 regions were amplified. A first-round RT-PCR of the TCR CDR3 used the HTBI primer set. TCRdb ran MiXCR on the multiplex PCR reads and lists one entry per CDR3 protein. The profile shows fewer than 400,000 distinct CDR3 sequences, roughly 13% of them singletons. The CDR3 has 17 residues. CDR1 is MDHEN, CDR2 SYDVKM, per germline. The V and J ends lost 6 bases and 0 bases respectively, with 18 bases between them.

The receptor was isolated from a man over 45 with Graves' ophthalmopathy. The gene calls are TRBV28 and TRBJ2-1; D is perhaps TRBD2 (6 bases). The sequenced sample consisted of blood. The CDR3 region has the DNA TGTGCCAGCAGACCTCGCCGGGGACTGGACTCCTACAATGAGCAGTTCTTC. This codes for CASRPRRGLDSYNEQFF. The entire variable domain, with the rest obtained from reference TRBV28 and TRBJ2-1, is as follows: DVKVTQSSRYLVKRTGEKVFLECVQDMDHENMFWYRQDPGLGLRLIYFSYDVKMKEKGDIPEGYSVSREKKERFSLILESASTNQTSMYLCASRPRRGLDSYNEQFFGPGTRLTVL.